This entry describes one T cell receptor beta chain. What it binds is unknown. Germline trimming cut 4 bases from V and 1 base from J; bases unmatched to any gene: 6. There are 15 residues in the CDR3. From germline, CDR1 is SGHVS and CDR2 FNYEAQ. The sample is drawn from a study of cytomegalovirus exposure and HLA in healthy donors. At the level of the study: An earlier analysis found fewer than 120 million unique TCR beta sequences from approximately 190 million T cells.

The PCR ran on 60 Vbeta and 13 Jbeta primers. Original analysis: In a later analysis, around 10 million of 75 million to 85 million unique beta chains occurred in at least two donors. Produced via immunoSEQ multiplex PCR; TCRdb's table is partial and in-frame only. Clone size and V and J calls were adopted from that table, with D and trimming inferred from the DNA. The data show approximately 150,000 clones, with 60% to 80% seen just once and around 1.5% held by the top ten. Study-wide points: It was confirmed in vitro that a few of the CMV-associated chains were specific for CMV antigens. The study labeled more than 150 TCR beta chains cytomegalovirus-associated.

The sequencing sample was made of PBMCs. The chain combines TRBV7-6 with TRBJ1-1, with 7 bases fitting TRBD1. The sequence derives from a man in his sixties in good health and CMV-seronegative. As DNA, the CDR3 is TGTGCCAGCAGCTCTCCACAGGGGACGAACACTGAAGCTTTCTTT. Translated, it gives CASSSPQGTNTEAFF.